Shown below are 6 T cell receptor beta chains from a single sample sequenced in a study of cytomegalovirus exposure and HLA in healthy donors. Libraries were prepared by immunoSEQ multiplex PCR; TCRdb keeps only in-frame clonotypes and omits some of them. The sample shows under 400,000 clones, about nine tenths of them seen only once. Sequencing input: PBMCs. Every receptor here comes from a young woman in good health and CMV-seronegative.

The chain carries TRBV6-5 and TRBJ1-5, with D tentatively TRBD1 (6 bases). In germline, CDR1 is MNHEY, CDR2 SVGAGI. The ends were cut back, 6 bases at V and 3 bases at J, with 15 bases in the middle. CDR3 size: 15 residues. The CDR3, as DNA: TGTGCCAGCAGGCCCGAGACAGGTTCCAATCAGCCCCAGCATTTT. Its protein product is CASRPETGSNQPQHF.

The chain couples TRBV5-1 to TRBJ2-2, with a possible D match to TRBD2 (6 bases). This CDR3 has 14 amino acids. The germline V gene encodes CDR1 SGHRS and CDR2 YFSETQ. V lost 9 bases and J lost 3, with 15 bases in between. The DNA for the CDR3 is TGCGCCACTAAGGGACTCCCGGACACCGGGGAGCTGTTTTTT. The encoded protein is CATKGLPDTGELFF.

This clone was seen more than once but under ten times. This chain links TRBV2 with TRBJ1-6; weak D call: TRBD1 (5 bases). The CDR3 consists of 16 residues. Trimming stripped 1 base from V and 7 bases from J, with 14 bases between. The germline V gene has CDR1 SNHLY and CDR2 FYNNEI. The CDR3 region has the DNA TGTGCCAGCAGTGAAGTTTGGCAGGGTGGGAATTCACCCCTCCACTTT. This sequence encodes CASSEVWQGGNSPLHF.

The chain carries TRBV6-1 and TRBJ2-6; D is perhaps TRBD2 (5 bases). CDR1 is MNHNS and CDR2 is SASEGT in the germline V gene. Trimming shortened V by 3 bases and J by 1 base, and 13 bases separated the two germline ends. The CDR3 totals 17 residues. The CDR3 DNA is TGTGCCAGCAGTGATGGGGTTGGAGGTTCTGGGGCCAACGTCCTGACTTTC. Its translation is CASSDGVGGSGANVLTF.

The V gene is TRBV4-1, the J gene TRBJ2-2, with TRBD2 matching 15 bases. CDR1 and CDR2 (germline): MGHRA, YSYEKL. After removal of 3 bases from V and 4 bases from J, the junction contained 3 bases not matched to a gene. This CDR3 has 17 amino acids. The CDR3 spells CASSHGLAGGPTGELFF. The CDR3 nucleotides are TGCGCCAGCAGCCACGGACTAGCGGGGGGGCCCACCGGGGAGCTGTTTTTT.

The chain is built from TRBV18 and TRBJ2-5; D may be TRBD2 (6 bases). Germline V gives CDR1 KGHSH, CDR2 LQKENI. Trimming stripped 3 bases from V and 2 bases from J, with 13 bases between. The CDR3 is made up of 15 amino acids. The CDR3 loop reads CASSPNIGGQETQYF. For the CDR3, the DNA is TGTGCCAGCTCACCCAATATTGGAGGGCAAGAGACCCAGTACTTC.